Listed below are T cell receptor beta chains from one sample, sequenced in a study of beta chain features in type 1 diabetes. Using immunoSEQ multiplex PCR, the repertoire was profiled, and TCRdb retains in-frame clones only, with some absent. The sample contains approximately 50,000 clones, under 50% of which appear only once. The sequenced sample was Tregs from blood. These receptors were obtained from a man aged 30-40 years with type 1 diabetes. Both conserved end residues are trimmed from each CDR3. Fields, in order: J gene, V gene, CDR3 protein.

J: TRBJ2-5
V: TRBV4-2
CDR3: ASSRREREETQY

J: TRBJ2-3
V: TRBV28
CDR3: ASSLSPGASGRATDTQY

J: TRBJ2-1
V: TRBV28
CDR3: ASRSPGASGNEQF

J: TRBJ2-3
V: TRBV6-5
CDR3: ASSYSSGGLDTQY

J: TRBJ2-3
V: TRBV5-1
CDR3: ASSLGQGKDTQY

J: TRBJ2-7
V: TRBV27
CDR3: ASSLFGSYEQY

J: TRBJ1-1
V: TRBV5-1
CDR3: ASSLVQGNTEAF

J: TRBJ2-1
V: TRBV7-3
CDR3: ASSLFGSEQF

J: TRBJ2-7
V: TRBV30
CDR3: AWDRAGLYEQY

J: TRBJ1-5
V: TRBV18
CDR3: ASSPSSNQPQH

J: TRBJ2-3
V: TRBV25-1
CDR3: ASSKLAGAADTQY

J: TRBJ1-1
V: TRBV5-1
CDR3: ASSAGTGTEAF

J: TRBJ2-7
V: TRBV6-1
CDR3: AISESGGTYEQY

J: TRBJ2-7
V: TRBV9
CDR3: ASSVGGVGSNYEQY

J: TRBJ2-7
V: TRBV6-1
CDR3: ASRPVLGSSYEQY

J: TRBJ2-1
V: TRBV5-4
CDR3: ASSPETSGTPEQF

J: TRBJ2-2
V: TRBV28
CDR3: ASVLGSLAASNTGELF

J: TRBJ1-2
V: TRBV5-1
CDR3: ASSSGQTGGGYT

J: TRBJ1-5
V: TRBV5-1
CDR3: ASSFSGENQPQH

J: TRBJ2-7
V: TRBV5-4
CDR3: ASSSLREQY

J: TRBJ2-7
V: TRBV27
CDR3: ASSYTRGGVWRESVNEQY

J: TRBJ1-1
V: TRBV5-1
CDR3: ASSPGQMNTEAF

J: TRBJ1-5
V: TRBV18
CDR3: ASSDSPLAAQH

J: TRBJ1-2
V: TRBV18
CDR3: ASSPRGNNYGYT

J: TRBJ1-4
V: TRBV28
CDR3: ASRQGQGANEKLF

J: TRBJ1-5
V: TRBV6-5
CDR3: ASSYRTGQQPQH

J: TRBJ1-5
V: TRBV6-5
CDR3: ASSYRVGLGQPQH

J: TRBJ1-2
V: TRBV28
CDR3: ASRIGYGYT

J: TRBJ2-7
V: TRBV6-5
CDR3: ASSSSTYEQY

J: TRBJ2-7
V: TRBV27
CDR3: ASRGTGGNEQY

J: TRBJ1-4
V: TRBV6-5
CDR3: ASSTPQVEKLF

J: TRBJ1-2
V: TRBV7-2
CDR3: ASSPGWGNGGYT

J: TRBJ2-5
V: TRBV5-1
CDR3: ASSFLQETQY

J: TRBJ1-2
V: TRBV7-2
CDR3: ASSFTAGGYGYT

J: TRBJ1-5
V: TRBV6-6
CDR3: ASSSTTVDNQPQH

J: TRBJ2-5
V: TRBV28
CDR3: ASSPSGRGQTQY

J: TRBJ2-7
V: TRBV19
CDR3: ASSPTSGTYEQY

J: TRBJ2-1
V: TRBV10-3
CDR3: AISEQVSIGNEQF

J: TRBJ1-1
V: TRBV29-1
CDR3: SVPEQGEQRAF

J: TRBJ1-6
V: TRBV7-9
CDR3: ASSGEGFHKGSPLH

J: TRBJ2-2
V: TRBV7-6
CDR3: ASSLVPTATSGELF

J: TRBJ2-5
V: TRBV5-6
CDR3: ASSLVAETQY

J: TRBJ1-2
V: TRBV28
CDR3: ASSYGGGGGYT

J: TRBJ1-6
V: TRBV5-1
CDR3: ASSLGGTDNSPLH

J: TRBJ2-1
V: TRBV7-9
CDR3: ASTPLGSSYNEQF

J: TRBJ2-3
V: TRBV18
CDR3: ASSPRETDTQY

J: -
V: TRBV12-5
CDR3: ASLVAGSYEQY

J: TRBJ1-1
V: TRBV19
CDR3: ASSIAVRSEAF

J: TRBJ2-1
V: TRBV7-3
CDR3: ASSAGLAGGRNEQF

J: TRBJ2-7
V: TRBV5-1
CDR3: ASSTGAASGEQY

J: TRBJ2-3
V: TRBV12-5
CDR3: ASVGASTDTQY